These 30 T cell receptor beta chains were sequenced from one sample in a study of blood T cell repertoires in COVID-19. Measured with immunoSEQ multiplex PCR; TCRdb has only the in-frame clones, and not every one. The table shows 200,000 to 250,000 clones, with roughly 85% occurring only once. The sample comprised PBMCs or T cells enriched from blood (not recorded which). The receptors were gathered from a woman aged 40 to 49 with acute COVID-19.

This sequence joins TRBV10-3 and TRBJ2-2, with 7 bases fitting TRBD2. The junction had 4 bases not matched to a gene; V was cut back by 7 bases and J by 5 bases. Looked up from germline, CDR1 is ENHRY and CDR2 is SYGVKD. The CDR3 consists of 13 residues. The CDR3 DNA follows: TGTGCCATCAAGAGGGGAGGGACCGGGGAGCTGTTTTTT. This encodes CAIKRGGTGELFF.

The chain joins TRBV2 to TRBJ1-5, with TRBD1 as a possible D gene (5 bases). In germline, CDR1 is SNHLY, CDR2 FYNNEI. V lost 2 bases and J lost 4, with 12 bases in between. This CDR3 region has 15 residues. The CDR3 DNA sequence: TGTGCCAGCAGTGAATGGGTAGGGGAAAATCAGCCCCAGCATTTT. This gives the protein CASSEWVGENQPQHF.

This chain links TRBV29-1 with TRBJ1-1; TRBD1 agrees at 8 bases. CDR3 length: 13 amino acids. Germline CDR1 is SQVTM and CDR2 is ANQGSEA. Losses at the gene ends were 5 bases for V and 3 bases for J; bases not matched to a gene: 5. The CDR3 DNA is TGCAGCGTTCGCAGGGGGCGGGACACTGAAGCTTTCTTT. Encoded protein: CSVRRGRDTEAFF. The whole variable domain, filled in from reference TRBV29-1 and TRBJ1-1, reads SAVISQKPSRDICQRGTSLTIQCQVDSQVTMMFWYRQQPGQSLTLIATANQGSEATYESGFVIDKFPISRPNLTFSTLTVSNMSPEDSSIYLCSVRRGRDTEAFFGQGTRLTVV.

This chain joins TRBV6-2 or TRBV6-3 and TRBJ2-1; 7 positions match TRBD1. Trimming took 0 bases from V and 5 from J; bases not matched to a gene: 7. The CDR3 spans 16 residues. The germline CDR1 and CDR2 sequences are MNHEY and SVGEGT. The CDR3 DNA is TGTGCCAGCAGTTACTCGAGGGCAGGGGGACACAATGAGCAGTTCTTC. Translating it yields CASSYSRAGGHNEQFF.

CDR3 in amino acids: CASSLRTGSYEQYF. In DNA form, the CDR3 reads TGTGCCAGCAGTTTACGGACAGGCTCCTACGAGCAGTACTTC. The rearrangement uses TRBV27 and TRBJ2-7; the match to TRBD1 covers 7 bases. The CDR3 spans 14 residues. The germline gives CDR1 MNHEY, CDR2 SMNVEV (reference sequence). The V and J ends lost 2 bases and 0 bases, in that order; junction bases with no gene match: 1.

The chain combines TRBV15 with TRBJ2-6; no reliable D call. This CDR3 comprises 19 residues. Germline values: CDR1 LNHNV, CDR2 YYDKDF (reference sequence). V lost 0 bases, J lost 0 bases, and 15 bases lay in between. The CDR3 sequence is CATSRDHTFTTSGANVLTF. CDR3 DNA: TGTGCCACCAGCAGAGATCATACCTTCACTACCTCTGGGGCCAACGTCCTGACTTTC. Together with reference TRBV15 and TRBJ2-6, the CDR3 gives the full variable domain: DAMVIQNPRYQVTQFGKPVTLSCSQTLNHNVMYWYQQKSSQAPKLLFHYYDKDFNNEADTPDNFQSRRPNTSFCFLDIRSPGLGDTAMYLCATSRDHTFTTSGANVLTFGAGSRLTVL.

Only a few counts were recorded for this clone. V usage is TRBV6-6 and J usage is TRBJ2-1; TRBD2 matches 10 bases. Trimming took 7 bases from V and 1 from J; bases not matched to a gene: 7. Germline CDR1 and CDR2: MNHNY and SVGAGI (reference sequence). The CDR3 contains 16 residues. The CDR3 coding sequence is TGTGCCAGCATCAAAGGAGCGGGAGGGTCCTACAATGAGCAGTTCTTC. This translates into CASIKGAGGSYNEQFF.

The V and J genes are TRBV19 and TRBJ2-1, with a weak D call TRBD2 (6 bases). V was cut by 7 bases and J by 9 bases, with 19 bases left in between. The germline V gene has CDR1 LNHDA and CDR2 SQIVND (reference sequence). The CDR3 extends over 14 amino acids. Written as DNA, the CDR3 is TGTGCCAGTACCGATACGGCAGGGAGGCTTGAGCAGTTCTTC. It is translated as CASTDTAGRLEQFF.

The rearrangement uses TRBV6-6 and TRBJ1-1; 8 bases fit TRBD1. The CDR3 extends over 13 amino acids. J gave up 3 bases and V 10 bases, and 7 bases lay outside the gene matches. Germline V gene sequence: CDR1 MNHNY, CDR2 SVGAGI (reference sequence). The CDR3 DNA reads as TGTGCCACCTTGACAGGGGCGGACACTGAAGCTTTCTTT. This codes for CATLTGADTEAFF.

This clone was picked up one time. The rearrangement links TRBV5-1 to TRBJ1-3; weak D call: TRBD1 (5 bases). V was clipped by 0 bases and J by 3 bases, with 13 bases between them. Germline CDR1 reads SGHRS; CDR2 reads YFSETQ. The CDR3 is made up of 16 amino acids. The chain's CDR3 is CASSLAGLTYGNTIYF. Here the CDR3 DNA reads TGCGCCAGCAGCTTGGCGGGACTCACATATGGAAACACCATATATTTT.

This chain joins TRBV7-2 and TRBJ2-1; the D gene is possibly TRBD1 (5 bases). Between the trimmed V and J ends, which lost 5 bases and 8 bases, there was a span of 19 bases. Per the germline V gene, CDR1 is SGHTA and CDR2 is FQGNSA. The CDR3 is 15 residues long. In DNA, the CDR3 is TGTGCCAGCAGCGCACGACAGTTCTCCGCGGATGAGCAGTTCTTC. Translated, it gives CASSARQFSADEQFF.

The V gene is TRBV18, the J gene TRBJ1-5; D not certain. Germline assignment: CDR1 KGHSH and CDR2 LQKENI. The ends were cut back, 3 bases at V and 2 bases at J, with 14 bases in the middle. CDR3 length: 16 residues. In DNA, the CDR3 is TGTGCCAGCTCACCCCCTCTGAATCGGGGCAATCAGCCCCAGCATTTT. This translates into CASSPPLNRGNQPQHF.

The J gene is TRBJ1-1, the V gene TRBV29-1, with 7 bases aligning to TRBD1. The germline gives CDR1 SQVTM, CDR2 ANQGSEA. This CDR3 has 13 residues. V lost 4 bases and J lost 0; bases outside the gene matches: 2. This CDR3 is CSVGGQLNTEAFF. CDR3 sequence (DNA): TGCAGCGTTGGGGGACAGCTGAACACTGAAGCTTTCTTT.

V is TRBV5-1 and J is TRBJ2-3; tentatively, D is TRBD1 (5 bases). Trimming shortened V by 4 bases and J by 6 bases, and 15 bases separated the two germline ends. Looked up from germline, CDR1 is SGHRS and CDR2 is YFSETQ. This CDR3 region has 14 residues. DNA for the CDR3: TGCGCCAGCAGCCTCGGGTCCCCAGGGGATACGCAGTATTTT. Translating gives CASSLGSPGDTQYF.

This chain links TRBV19 with TRBJ2-1; 8 nucleotides line up with TRBD2. The CDR3 sequence is 15 residues long. Germline V gene data show CDR1 as LNHDA and CDR2 as SQIVND (reference sequence). The V segment lost 7 bases and the J segment 0 bases; nucleotides outside the gene matches: 5. In DNA, the CDR3 is TGTGCCAGTACGGGGGGGAGGGCCTCCTACAATGAGCAGTTCTTC. Translated: CASTGGRASYNEQFF. The entire variable domain, with the rest obtained from reference TRBV19 and TRBJ2-1, is as follows: DGGITQSPKYLFRKEGQNVTLSCEQNLNHDAMYWYRQDPGQGLRLIYYSQIVNDFQKGDIAEGYSVSREKKESFPLTVTSAQKNPTAFYLCASTGGRASYNEQFFGPGTRLTVL.

The chain is built from TRBV27 and TRBJ2-3, with 8 bases matching TRBD2. Germline CDR1 and CDR2: MNHEY and SMNVEV (reference sequence). The CDR3 totals 14 residues. With V trimmed by 3 bases and J by 8 bases, 7 bases remained unmatched. The CDR3 region is CASSFLAGLSTQYF. CDR3 sequence (DNA): TGTGCCAGCAGTTTCCTAGCGGGTCTCAGTACGCAGTATTTT.

The V and J genes are TRBV19 and TRBJ1-1; D remains ambiguous. Trimming cost V 4 bases and J 0 bases, with 15 bases left between them. The CDR3 length is 16 residues. In germline, CDR1 is LNHDA, CDR2 SQIVND (reference sequence). For the CDR3, the DNA is TGTGCCAGTAGTAATATTGGCGGGGTGCTGAACACTGAAGCTTTCTTT. This translates into CASSNIGGVLNTEAFF.

With respect to this clone: Other DNA sequences in this sample translate to the same CDR3. The chain is built from TRBV3-1 (or the pseudogene TRBV3-2) and TRBJ1-3; no clear D gene. Germline CDR1 LGHDT, CDR2 YNNKEL (reference sequence). V was shortened by 4 bases and J by 0 bases, with 4 bases between the two germline ends. This CDR3 spans 13 amino acids. CDR3 DNA: TGTGCCAGCAGCCCGTCCTCTGGAAACACCATATATTTT. This gives the protein CASSPSSGNTIYF.

This chain links TRBV6-1 with TRBJ2-3, with 10 bases aligning to TRBD2. The junction had 5 bases not matched to a gene; V was cut back by 3 bases and J by 2 bases. In germline, CDR1 is MNHNS, CDR2 SASEGT. The CDR3 contains 16 residues. The CDR3 nucleotides are TGTGCCAGCAGTGACGGTAGCGGGAGGACCACAGATACGCAGTATTTT. Translation gives CASSDGSGRTTDTQYF.

There are many counts of this clone. This chain joins TRBV3-1 (or the pseudogene TRBV3-2) and TRBJ2-3; D may be TRBD2 (5 bases). Germline-derived CDR1 and CDR2 are LGHDT and YNNKEL (reference sequence). This CDR3 is built from 12 residues. V lost 4 bases and J 6 bases, leaving 8 bases between the germline ends. DNA of the CDR3: TGTGCCAGCAGCCCGGACTTGGATACGCAGTATTTT. It is translated as CASSPDLDTQYF.

A few counts support this clone. The gene calls are TRBV7-9 and TRBJ2-5; 11 positions agree with TRBD1. Per the germline V gene, CDR1 is SEHNR and CDR2 is FQNEAQ (reference sequence). The CDR3 is 16 amino acids. The trim removed 3 bases at V and 1 base at J, leaving 4 bases unmatched. Here the CDR3 reads CASSFQDRGRQETQYF. The CDR3 DNA reads TGTGCCAGCAGCTTTCAGGACAGGGGGCGCCAAGAGACCCAGTACTTC.

V gene TRBV2 combines with J gene TRBJ1-6, with no clear D. Germline CDR1 SNHLY, CDR2 FYNNEI. Trimming pared 4 bases from V and 5 bases from J, leaving 15 bases between. This CDR3 region has 16 residues. The CDR3 DNA reads TGTGCCAGCAGTGTTGAGGGTTTGGGTGATAATTCACCCCTCCACTTT. It translates to CASSVEGLGDNSPLHF. The entire variable domain, with the rest obtained from reference TRBV2 and TRBJ1-6, is as follows: EPEVTQTPSHQVTQMGQEVILRCVPISNHLYFYWYRQILGQKVEFLVSFYNNEISEKSEIFDDQFSVERPDGSNFTLKIRSTKLEDSAMYFCASSVEGLGDNSPLHFGNGTRLTVT.

The rearrangement links TRBV7-2 to TRBJ2-1; 7 bases match TRBD2. Germline V gives CDR1 SGHTA, CDR2 FQGNSA. CDR3 length: 13 amino acids. V was clipped by 5 bases and J by 13 bases; unmatched bases: 11. The chain's CDR3 is CASSPAGRTSQFF. The CDR3 DNA is TGTGCCAGCAGCCCAGCGGGAAGGACGTCCCAGTTCTTC.

The CDR3 loop reads CASGLFSYEQYF. CDR3 nucleotide sequence: TGTGCCAGTGGGCTTTTCTCCTACGAGCAGTACTTC. V gene TRBV28 combines with J gene TRBJ2-7; D gene uncertain. CDR1 and CDR2 from the germline V gene are MDHEN and SYDVKM. V was shortened by 9 bases and J by 0 bases, with 9 bases between the two germline ends. The CDR3 consists of 12 residues.

This CDR3 is CASSLKGRGRNSPLHF. In DNA form, the CDR3 reads TGTGCCAGCAGTTTGAAGGGGCGCGGTCGAAATTCACCCCTCCACTTT. The J gene is TRBJ1-6, the V gene TRBV27; D may be TRBD1 (5 bases). CDR1 MNHEY and CDR2 SMNVEV come from the germline V gene (reference sequence). This CDR3 is 16 amino acids long. V lost 3 bases and J lost 7, with 16 bases in between.

The rearrangement uses TRBV11-2 and TRBJ2-1; D ambiguous. The germline V and J ends were trimmed by 5 bases and 9 bases, with 11 bases remaining between them. Germline CDR1 SGHAT, CDR2 FQNNGV. The CDR3 contains 12 residues. CDR3 nucleotides: TGTGCCAGCAGCCATACACCGGGTGAGCAGTTCTTC. Residues: CASSHTPGEQFF.

The gene calls are TRBV15 and TRBJ1-2; TRBD1 matches 7 bases. The V segment lost 0 bases and the J segment 0 bases; nucleotides outside the gene matches: 16. The CDR3 sequence is 20 residues long. CDR1 is LNHNV and CDR2 is YYDKDF in the germline V gene (reference sequence). As DNA, the CDR3 is TGTGCCACCAGCAGAGATCAGGGGACAAGGGGGCCCGGAGCTAACTATGGCTACACCTTC. Translating gives CATSRDQGTRGPGANYGYTF.

This clone has only a few counts. The CDR3 DNA follows: TGTGCCAGTAGATACACGCCCGGGGCCTATAATTCACCCCTCCACTTT. Translating gives CASRYTPGAYNSPLHF. The chain employs TRBV19 and TRBJ1-6; D is undetermined. This CDR3 has 16 amino acids. Per the germline V gene, CDR1 is LNHDA and CDR2 is SQIVND (reference sequence). Trimming removed 6 bases from V and 2 bases from J, with 14 bases in between.

This chain connects TRBV6-2 or TRBV6-3 to TRBJ1-1, with 7 bases that match TRBD1. V dropped 6 bases and J dropped 0; count of bases not matched to a gene: 13. The CDR3 is made up of 17 amino acids. Germline assignment: CDR1 MNHEY and CDR2 SVGEGT. CDR3 in amino acids: CASSLPPDRKMNTEAFF. CDR3 coding DNA: TGTGCCAGCAGCCTTCCACCGGACAGGAAGATGAACACTGAAGCTTTCTTT.

Concerning this clone itself: Other DNA sequences in this specimen translate into the identical CDR3. The CDR3 nucleotides read TGTGCCAGCAGCCGGAATCAGCCCCAGCATTTT. Translating gives CASSRNQPQHF. V is TRBV28 and J is TRBJ1-5; no reliable D call. The ends were cut back, 6 bases at V and 4 bases at J, with 4 bases in the middle. The germline gives CDR1 MDHEN, CDR2 SYDVKM. The CDR3 extends over 11 amino acids.